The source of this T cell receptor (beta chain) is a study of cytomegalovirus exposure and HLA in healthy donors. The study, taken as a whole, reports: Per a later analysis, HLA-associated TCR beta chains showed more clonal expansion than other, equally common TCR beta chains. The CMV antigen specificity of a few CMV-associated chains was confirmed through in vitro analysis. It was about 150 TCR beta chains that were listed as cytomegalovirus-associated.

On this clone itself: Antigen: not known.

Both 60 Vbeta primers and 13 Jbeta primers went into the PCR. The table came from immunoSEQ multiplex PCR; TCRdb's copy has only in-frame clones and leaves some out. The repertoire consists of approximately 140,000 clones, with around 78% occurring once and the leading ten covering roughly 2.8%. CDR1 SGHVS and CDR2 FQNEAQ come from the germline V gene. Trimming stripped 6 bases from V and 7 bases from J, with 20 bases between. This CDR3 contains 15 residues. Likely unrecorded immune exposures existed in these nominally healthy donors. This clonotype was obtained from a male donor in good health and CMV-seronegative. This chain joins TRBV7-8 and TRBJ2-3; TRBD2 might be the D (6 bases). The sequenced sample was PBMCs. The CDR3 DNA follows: TGTGCCAGCAGTGATCGGGCGGGGTTCGGGTATACGCAGTATTTT. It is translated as CASSDRAGFGYTQYF.